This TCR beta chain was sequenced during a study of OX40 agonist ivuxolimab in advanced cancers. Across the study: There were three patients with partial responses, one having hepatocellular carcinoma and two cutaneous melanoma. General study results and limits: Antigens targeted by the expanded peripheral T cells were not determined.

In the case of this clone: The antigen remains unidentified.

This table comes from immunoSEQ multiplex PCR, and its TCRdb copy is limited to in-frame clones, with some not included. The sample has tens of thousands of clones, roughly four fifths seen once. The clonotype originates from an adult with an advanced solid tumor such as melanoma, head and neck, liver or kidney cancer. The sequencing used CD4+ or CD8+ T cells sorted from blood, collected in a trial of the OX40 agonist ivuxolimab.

The CDR3 DNA reads as TGTGCCAGCAGTTACATGACAGGGAGGGGCACTGAAGCTTTCTTT. This translates into CASSYMTGRGTEAFF. V usage is TRBV6-6 and J usage is TRBJ1-1; 7 nucleotides match TRBD1. The germline gives CDR1 MNHNY, CDR2 SVGAGI (reference sequence). The length of the CDR3 is 15 residues. With V trimmed by 2 bases and J by 4 bases, 7 bases remained unmatched.